What follows describes a single T cell receptor (beta chain). Its target is unknown. This sample stems from a study of monozygotic twins with inflammatory bowel disease. The germline V gene encodes CDR1 SNHLY and CDR2 FYNNEI. The CDR3 length is 12 residues. Study-level points and caveats: Clonotypes shared with others were fewer in IBD patients than in healthy twins, especially with disease activity. Part of the variability in patient repertoires may have come from differing immunosuppressive treatments. A single strong IBD-associated signal or clonotype was not supported by the findings.

For both chains, the TCRalpha and TCRbeta cDNA went through two nested PCRs of around 15 and 10 cycles. Using the 5' RACE reads, TCRdb records one entry per CDR3 protein without DNA. The table for this sample gives about 300,000 distinct CDR3 sequences. Source material: blood. The chain carries TRBV2 and TRBJ1-3; TCRdb's D call, TRBD1, is unchecked because there is no DNA. The clonotype was recovered from a human donor with ulcerative colitis or Crohn's disease, or a healthy co-twin of an affected twin (not recorded which). The CDR3 loop is CASRTERNTIYF.